Each of the 21 T cell receptor beta chains below was sequenced from the same sample in a study of PD-L1 blockade in urothelial cancer. The table came from immunoSEQ multiplex PCR; TCRdb's copy has only in-frame clones and leaves some out. Of tens of thousands of clones detected, roughly 90% appear once; the ten largest clones hold 3.5% to 5.5%. Time point indicated: pretreatment peripheral blood. The specimen comprised PBMCs, sampled around atezolizumab (anti-PD-L1) treatment. These receptors were collected from a man aged 65 to 85 with urothelial cancer.

The chain couples TRBV6-5 to TRBJ2-1; 9 nucleotides line up with TRBD2. From germline, CDR1 is MNHEY and CDR2 SVGAGI. The CDR3 sequence is 12 residues long. In DNA form, the CDR3 reads TGTGCGTCGCGGGAGGGGGCGTCCAAGCAGTTCTTC. Protein product: CASREGASKQFF.

This rearrangement joins TRBV5-4 to TRBJ2-5, with TRBD1 matching over 8 bases. Per germline, CDR1 SGHNT and CDR2 YYREEE (reference sequence). Trimming at V came to 4 bases and at J to 2 bases, leaving 4 bases not matched to a gene. The CDR3 has 14 residues. CDR3 in DNA: TGTGCCAGCAGCCTAAGACAGGGGCAAGAGACCCAGTACTTC. This codes for CASSLRQGQETQYF. Drawing the rest from reference TRBV5-4 and TRBJ2-5, the complete variable domain is ETGVTQSPTHLIKTRGQQVTLRCSSQSGHNTVSWYQQALGQGPQFIFQYYREEENGRGNFPPRFSGLQFPNYSSELNVNALELDDSALYLCASSLRQGQETQYFGPGTRLLVL.

The V and J genes are TRBV9 and TRBJ1-1, with D perhaps matching TRBD1 (6 bases). In germline, CDR1 is SGDLS, CDR2 YYNGEE. Trimming took off 1 base at V and 1 base at J, with 11 bases between the two ends. CDR3 length: 15 amino acids. CDR3 in amino acids: CASSVTGKTNTEAFF. DNA of the CDR3: TGTGCCAGCAGCGTAACAGGGAAGACGAACACTGAAGCTTTCTTT.

This clone was counted a few times. The V and J genes are TRBV6-5 and TRBJ2-2, with 11 nucleotides matching TRBD2. The V gene's germline CDR1 is MNHEY and CDR2 SVGAGI. J lost 7 bases, V lost 5 bases, and 0 bases had no gene match. The CDR3 runs to 13 residues. The CDR3 region is CASSGLAGGELFF. In DNA form, the CDR3 reads TGTGCCAGCAGTGGACTAGCGGGCGGGGAGCTGTTTTTT.

V is TRBV15 and J is TRBJ2-5; 11 nucleotides match TRBD1. The V gene's germline CDR1 is LNHNV and CDR2 YYDKDF (reference sequence). There are 15 residues in the CDR3. J gave up 4 bases and V 3 bases, and 4 bases lay outside the gene matches. The CDR3 sequence is CATSRGGTGGETQYF. For the CDR3, the DNA is TGTGCCACCAGCAGGGGGGGGACAGGGGGAGAGACCCAGTACTTC.

This sequence joins TRBV4-2 and TRBJ2-5; 7 positions agree with TRBD2. The CDR3 consists of 16 residues. Germline values: CDR1 LGHNA, CDR2 YNFKEQ. J lost 5 bases, V lost 1 base, and 10 bases had no gene match. CDR3 loop: CASSQAIKRDPETQYF. The CDR3 region has the DNA TGTGCCAGCAGCCAAGCGATCAAGCGGGATCCGGAGACCCAGTACTTC.

The chain joins TRBV7-6 to TRBJ2-7, with 7 bases that match TRBD1. This CDR3 has 16 residues. The junction had 15 bases not matched to a gene; V was cut back by 5 bases and J by 5 bases. Germline values: CDR1 SGHVS, CDR2 FNYEAQ. The CDR3 here is CASSPRTGTAANEQYF. In DNA form, the CDR3 reads TGTGCCAGCAGCCCGCGGACCGGGACAGCGGCCAACGAGCAGTACTTC.

The CDR3 is CASISSYGYTF. The CDR3 DNA sequence: TGTGCCAGTATTTCCTCCTATGGCTACACCTTC. The chain uses TRBV19 and TRBJ1-2; no clear D. V gave up 7 bases and J gave up 4 bases, with 7 bases separating them. Germline CDR1 reads LNHDA; CDR2 reads SQIVND (reference sequence). This CDR3 is built from 11 residues. Together with reference TRBV19 and TRBJ1-2, the CDR3 gives the full variable domain: DGGITQSPKYLFRKEGQNVTLSCEQNLNHDAMYWYRQDPGQGLRLIYYSQIVNDFQKGDIAEGYSVSREKKESFPLTVTSAQKNPTAFYLCASISSYGYTFGSGTRLTVV.

The V and J genes are TRBV5-4 and TRBJ1-1; 7 positions match TRBD1. Germline V CDR1 and CDR2: SGHNT, YYREEE (reference sequence). CDR3 size: 16 residues. V trimming: 0 bases; J trimming: 2 bases; junction bases outside the gene matches: 7. CDR3 amino acids: CASSLGDRGVNTEAFF. DNA of the CDR3: TGTGCCAGCAGCTTGGGGGACAGAGGAGTTAACACTGAAGCTTTCTTT.

The chain employs TRBV19 and TRBJ2-2; maybe TRBD1 (6 bases). The V and J ends lost 7 bases and 5 bases respectively, with 11 bases between them. Germline V lookup: CDR1 LNHDA, CDR2 SQIVND (reference sequence). This CDR3 has 13 residues. The CDR3 loop reads CASTQTGTGELFF. DNA for the CDR3: TGTGCCAGTACCCAAACAGGGACCGGGGAGCTGTTTTTT.

The rearrangement joins TRBV28 to TRBJ2-5; 9 bases line up with TRBD1. The trim removed 5 bases at V and 4 bases at J, leaving 8 bases unmatched. The length of the CDR3 is 15 residues. Germline V CDR1 and CDR2: MDHEN, SYDVKM. The CDR3 DNA reads as TGTGCCAGCAGTGTCTTAACAGGGGGCCGAGAGACCCAGTACTTC. It specifies CASSVLTGGRETQYF.

The V gene is TRBV4-2, the J gene TRBJ2-3, with D possibly being TRBD1 (6 bases). There are 21 residues in the CDR3. Germline values: CDR1 LGHNA, CDR2 YNFKEQ. The V and J ends lost 0 bases and 0 bases respectively, with 25 bases between them. CDR3 sequence: CASSQDRGGAVPVSSTDTQYF. The DNA for the CDR3 is TGTGCCAGCAGCCAAGATCGAGGGGGAGCCGTCCCCGTCTCTAGCACAGATACGCAGTATTTT.

The gene calls are TRBV7-9 and TRBJ2-7; 8 bases line up with TRBD1. This CDR3 has 14 residues. J lost 3 bases, V lost 5 bases, and 6 bases had no gene match. The germline V gene encodes CDR1 SEHNR and CDR2 FQNEAQ (reference sequence). This CDR3 reads CASSPRQGLYEQYF. The CDR3 bases are TGTGCCAGCAGCCCGCGACAGGGGCTCTACGAGCAGTACTTC.

Concerning this clone itself: This CDR3 is missing its conserved last phenylalanine or tryptophan, likely due to a read error. Because the CDR3's place on the DNA is in doubt, the DNA is left out and the CDR3 is given as listed by TCRdb. This chain joins TRBV18 and TRBJ1-2; the DNA was not used to check the table's D call, TRBD1. Germline V gene data show CDR1 as KGHSH and CDR2 as LQKENI. The CDR3 is 13 amino acids in total, end residues counted. The CDR3 sequence: CASSTGQATYPQN.

V and J are TRBV27 and TRBJ2-3; the D gene is possibly TRBD2 (5 bases). With 9 bases removed from V and 4 bases from J, the gap between germline ends came to 11 bases. CDR3 length equals 12 residues. Germline V lookup: CDR1 MNHEY, CDR2 SMNVEV (reference sequence). CDR3 bases: TGTGCCAGTAGAACCGGGGCAGATACGCAGTATTTT. Protein: CASRTGADTQYF.

The V gene is TRBV28, the J gene TRBJ1-2, with 8 bases lining up with TRBD1. Germline assignment: CDR1 MDHEN and CDR2 SYDVKM. This CDR3 spans 14 amino acids. The V gene end was trimmed by 4 bases and the J gene end by 4 bases; junction bases not matched to a gene: 5. CDR3 residues: CASSSGQAVYGYTF. CDR3 nucleotides: TGTGCCAGCAGTTCGGGACAGGCTGTCTATGGCTACACCTTC.

The V gene is TRBV5-1, the J gene TRBJ2-2; no reliable D call. V gave up 0 bases and J gave up 0 bases, with 6 bases separating them. Germline V gene data show CDR1 as SGHRS and CDR2 as YFSETQ. The CDR3 spans 15 residues. The CDR3 reads CASSLDDSNTGELFF. DNA of the CDR3: TGCGCCAGCAGCTTGGATGACTCGAACACCGGGGAGCTGTTTTTT.

As DNA, the CDR3 is TGTGCCAGTAGTGTCGGGACAGGCTGGATAGAGACCCAGTACTTC. This translates into CASSVGTGWIETQYF. The chain is built from TRBV19 and TRBJ2-5; 8 bases fit TRBD1. The CDR3 contains 15 residues. Unmatched junction bases numbered 9, after V lost 5 bases and J lost 4 bases. Looked up from germline, CDR1 is LNHDA and CDR2 is SQIVND (reference sequence).

This chain connects TRBV21-1 to TRBJ2-3; the D call of TRBD2 is as the table states it, not checked on the DNA. TRBV21-1 corresponds to a pseudogene. The CDR3 is made up of 14 amino acids. The CDR3 is CATPTAGVGDTQYF. The CDR3 nucleotides read TGTGCCACCCCAACGGCGGGAGTGGGAGATACGCAGTATTTT.

DNA of the CDR3: TGTGCCAGCAGCATTACGGACAGCCCTAGCGAGCAGTACTTC. It codes for CASSITDSPSEQYF. V and J are TRBV21-1 and TRBJ2-7; TRBD1 was called by the table and not checked on the DNA. TRBV21-1 constitutes a pseudogene. The CDR3 extends over 14 amino acids.

CDR3 loop: CAISDPGQNEKQYF. Here the CDR3 DNA reads TGTGCCATCAGTGACCCGGGACAGAACGAGAAGCAGTACTTC. The rearrangement joins TRBV10-3 to TRBJ2-7; 7 nucleotides align to TRBD1. The CDR3 is made up of 14 amino acids. Germline assignment: CDR1 ENHRY and CDR2 SYGVKD. Germline trimming cut 3 bases from V and 8 bases from J; bases unmatched to any gene: 10.